The rows below give T cell receptor beta chains drawn from one sample of a study of identical twins. TCRdb reprocessed the 5' RACE reads via MiXCR and lists one record per CDR3 protein. The top ten hold just under 3% of the sample, which has about 470,000 distinct CDR3 sequences, approximately 25% seen once. This sample was also put to use in a study of T cells expressing NK-cell markers.

Sequencing was carried out using CD4+ T cells sorted from blood. Source of these receptors: a woman aged 18 to 35 in good health. The CDR3 runs from the conserved cysteine through the conserved F or W. Each record gives: clone size, J gene, V gene, D gene, CDR3 DNA, CDR3 protein. A D gene is named only where the DNA matches it firmly. Expanded clones are given a class, and other clones once, few, many or no size at all.

-,TRBJ1-6,TRBV4-3,-,TGCGCCAGCAGCCACCCCTCGGGGGCAGGGACGTTATATTCACCCCTCCACTTT,CASSHPSGAGTLYSPLHF
-,TRBJ2-1,TRBV5-1,-,TGCGCCAGCAGCTTGAGAGTCGGGCGCTACAATGAGCAGTTCTTC,CASSLRVGRYNEQFF
-,TRBJ2-7,TRBV7-2,-,TGTGCCAGCAGCGTCCAGGGGAGGCGGACCTACGAGCAGTACTTC,CASSVQGRRTYEQYF
-,TRBJ2-1,TRBV10-2,-,TGCGCCAGCAGTGCAGCGCCAAGCTCCTACAATGAGCAGTTCTTC,CASSAAPSSYNEQFF
-,TRBJ2-5,TRBV20-1,-,TGCAGTGCTAGTCAGGGGCCAAGTGGGGAGACCCAGTACTTC,CSASQGPSGETQYF
-,TRBJ2-6,TRBV5-4,-,TGTGCCAGCAGCTCCAGAGGGGGTGTACTCCGCTCTGGGGCCAACGTCCTGACTTTC,CASSSRGGVLRSGANVLTF
-,TRBJ1-1,TRBV5-1,-,TGCGCCAGCAGCTTGGAAGGGAAGGGAGCTTTCTTT,CASSLEGKGAFF
-,TRBJ2-6,TRBV18,-,TGTGCCAGCTCAGAACGACAGCCAAACTCTGGGGCCAACGTCCTGACTTTC,CASSERQPNSGANVLTF
many,TRBJ2-3,TRBV20-1,-,TGCAGTGCCGGAAATTGGGGGGCAGACACAGATACGCAGTATTTT,CSAGNWGADTDTQYF
few,TRBJ2-4,TRBV10-1,-,TGCGCCAGCAGTGAGACCAAGGGGGCCAAAAACATTCAGTACTTC,CASSETKGAKNIQYF
-,TRBJ1-2,TRBV20-1,TRBD1,TGCAGTGCCGGCATAGGACAGGGCTATGGCTACACCTTC,CSAGIGQGYGYTF
few,TRBJ1-3,TRBV6-5,-,TGTGCCAGCAGTTCCAGGGGCAGCTCTGGAAACACCATATATTTT,CASSSRGSSGNTIYF
many,TRBJ1-1,TRBV5-1,-,TGCGCCAGCAGCCATGGACAGATGAACACTGAAGCTTTCTTT,CASSHGQMNTEAFF
-,TRBJ1-2,TRBV6-5,-,TGTGCCAGCACCTACGCAGGGTATGGCTACACCTTC,CASTYAGYGYTF
-,TRBJ2-2,TRBV3-1,-,TGTGCCAGCAGCCAAGTCATAACGAGCTCGAACACCGGGGAGCTGTTTTTT,CASSQVITSSNTGELFF
-,TRBJ1-6,TRBV12-3/TRBV12-4,-,TGTGCCAGCAGTTTAGGCCCCTCCTCCTATAATTCACCCCTCCACTTT,CASSLGPSSYNSPLHF